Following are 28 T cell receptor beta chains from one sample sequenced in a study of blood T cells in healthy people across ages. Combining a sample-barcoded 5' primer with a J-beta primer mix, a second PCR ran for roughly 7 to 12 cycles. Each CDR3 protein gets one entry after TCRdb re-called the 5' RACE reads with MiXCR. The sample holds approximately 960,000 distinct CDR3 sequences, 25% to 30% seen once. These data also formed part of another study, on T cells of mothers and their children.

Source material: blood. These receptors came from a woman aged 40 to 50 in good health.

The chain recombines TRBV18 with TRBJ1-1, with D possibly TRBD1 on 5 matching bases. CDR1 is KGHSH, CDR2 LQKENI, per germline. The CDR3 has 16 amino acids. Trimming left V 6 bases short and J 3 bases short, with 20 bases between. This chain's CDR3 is CASSPVRQRGYTEAFF. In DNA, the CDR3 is TGTGCCAGCTCTCCCGTAAGACAGAGGGGATACACTGAAGCTTTCTTT.

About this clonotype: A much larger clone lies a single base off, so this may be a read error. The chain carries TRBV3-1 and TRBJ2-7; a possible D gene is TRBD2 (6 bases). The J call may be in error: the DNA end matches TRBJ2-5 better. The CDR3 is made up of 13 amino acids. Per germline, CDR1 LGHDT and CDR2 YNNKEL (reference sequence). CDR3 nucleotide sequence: TGTGCCAGCAGCCAAAAGGGGAGGGAGACCCAGTACTTC. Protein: CASSQKGRETQYF.

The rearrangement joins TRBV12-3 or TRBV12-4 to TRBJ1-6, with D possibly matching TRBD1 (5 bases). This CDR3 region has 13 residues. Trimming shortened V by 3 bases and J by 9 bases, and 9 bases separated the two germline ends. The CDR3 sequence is CASSFGAGSPLHF. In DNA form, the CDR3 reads TGTGCCAGCAGTTTTGGGGCAGGTTCACCCCTCCACTTT.

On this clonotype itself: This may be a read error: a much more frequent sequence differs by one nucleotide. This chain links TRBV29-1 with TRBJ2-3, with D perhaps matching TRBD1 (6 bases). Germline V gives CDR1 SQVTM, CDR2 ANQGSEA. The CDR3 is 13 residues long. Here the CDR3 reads CSVGRLEGHTRYF. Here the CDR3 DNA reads TGCAGCGTTGGACGATTAGAGGGACATACGCGGTATTTT.

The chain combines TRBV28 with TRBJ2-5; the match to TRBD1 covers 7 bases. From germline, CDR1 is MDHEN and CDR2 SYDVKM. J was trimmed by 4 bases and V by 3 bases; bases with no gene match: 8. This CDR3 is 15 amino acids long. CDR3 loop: CASSFGQAGPETQYF. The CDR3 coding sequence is TGTGCCAGCAGTTTCGGACAGGCGGGCCCAGAGACCCAGTACTTC.

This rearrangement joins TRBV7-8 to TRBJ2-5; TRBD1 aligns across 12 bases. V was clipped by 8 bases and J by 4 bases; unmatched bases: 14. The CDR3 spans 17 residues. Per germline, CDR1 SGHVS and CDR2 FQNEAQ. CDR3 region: CASGSRDRGRNSETQYF. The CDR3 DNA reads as TGTGCCAGCGGCAGTCGGGACAGGGGGCGAAATTCAGAGACCCAGTACTTC.

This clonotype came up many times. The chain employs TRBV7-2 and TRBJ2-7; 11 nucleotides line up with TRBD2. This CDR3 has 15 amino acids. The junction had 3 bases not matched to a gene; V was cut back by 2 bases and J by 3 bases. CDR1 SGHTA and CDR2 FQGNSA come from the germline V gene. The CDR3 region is CASSLQLAGGYEQYF. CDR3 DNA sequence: TGTGCCAGCAGCTTACAGCTAGCGGGGGGCTACGAGCAGTACTTC.

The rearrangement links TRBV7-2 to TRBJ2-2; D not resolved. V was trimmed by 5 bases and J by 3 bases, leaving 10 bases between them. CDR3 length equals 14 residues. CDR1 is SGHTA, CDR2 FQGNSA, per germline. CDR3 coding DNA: TGTGCCAGCAGCCCGACCAGGTACACCGGGGAGCTGTTTTTT. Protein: CASSPTRYTGELFF. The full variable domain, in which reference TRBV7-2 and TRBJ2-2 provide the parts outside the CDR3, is GAGVSQSPSNKVTEKGKDVELRCDPISGHTALYWYRQSLGQGLEFLIYFQGNSAPDKSGLPSDRFSAERTGGSVSTLTIQRTQQEDSAVYLCASSPTRYTGELFFGEGSRLTVL.

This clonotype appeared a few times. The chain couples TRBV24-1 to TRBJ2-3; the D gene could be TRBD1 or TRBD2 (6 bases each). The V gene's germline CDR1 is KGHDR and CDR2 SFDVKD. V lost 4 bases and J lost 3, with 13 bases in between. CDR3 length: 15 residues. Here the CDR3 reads CATSEMTGGTDTQYF. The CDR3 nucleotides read TGTGCCACCAGTGAGATGACAGGAGGGACAGATACGCAGTATTTT.

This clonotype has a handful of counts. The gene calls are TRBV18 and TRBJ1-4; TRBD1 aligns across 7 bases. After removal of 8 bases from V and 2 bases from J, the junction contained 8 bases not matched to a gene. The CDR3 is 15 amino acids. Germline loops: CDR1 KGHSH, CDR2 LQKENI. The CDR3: CASTQTGSTNEKLFF. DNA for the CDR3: TGTGCCAGCACCCAGACAGGGAGCACTAATGAAAAACTGTTTTTT.

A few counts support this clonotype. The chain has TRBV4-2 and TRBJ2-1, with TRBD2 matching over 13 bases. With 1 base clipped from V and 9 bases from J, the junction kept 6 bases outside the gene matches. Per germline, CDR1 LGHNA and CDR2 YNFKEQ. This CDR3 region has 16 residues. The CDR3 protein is CASSQVETSGGLEQFF. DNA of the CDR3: TGTGCCAGCAGCCAAGTCGAGACTAGCGGGGGGCTTGAGCAGTTCTTC.

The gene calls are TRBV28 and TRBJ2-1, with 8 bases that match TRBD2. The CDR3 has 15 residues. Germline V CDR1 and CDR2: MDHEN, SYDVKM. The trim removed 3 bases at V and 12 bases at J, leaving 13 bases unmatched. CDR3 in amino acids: CASSFAGGILGGQFF. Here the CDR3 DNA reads TGTGCCAGCAGTTTCGCGGGGGGTATCCTCGGGGGGCAGTTCTTC.

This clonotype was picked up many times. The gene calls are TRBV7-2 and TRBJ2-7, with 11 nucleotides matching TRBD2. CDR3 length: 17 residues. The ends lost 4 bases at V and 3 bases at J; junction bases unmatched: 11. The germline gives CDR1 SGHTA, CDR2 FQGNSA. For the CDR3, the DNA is TGTGCCAGCAGCTATAAGGAAAGCACTAGCGGGGGCTACGAGCAGTACTTC. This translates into CASSYKESTSGGYEQYF.

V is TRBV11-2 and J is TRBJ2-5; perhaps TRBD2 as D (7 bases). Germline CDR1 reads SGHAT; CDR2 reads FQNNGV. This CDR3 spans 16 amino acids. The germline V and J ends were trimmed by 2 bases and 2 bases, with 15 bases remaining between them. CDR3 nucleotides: TGTGCCAGCAGCTTACTTAGAGGGGGGGCGCAAGAGACCCAGTACTTC. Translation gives CASSLLRGGAQETQYF. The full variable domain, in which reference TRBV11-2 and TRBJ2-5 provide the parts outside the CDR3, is EAGVAQSPRYKIIEKRQSVAFWCNPISGHATLYWYQQILGQGPKLLIQFQNNGVVDDSQLPKDRFSAERLKGVDSTLKIQPAKLEDSAVYLCASSLLRGGAQETQYFGPGTRLLVL.

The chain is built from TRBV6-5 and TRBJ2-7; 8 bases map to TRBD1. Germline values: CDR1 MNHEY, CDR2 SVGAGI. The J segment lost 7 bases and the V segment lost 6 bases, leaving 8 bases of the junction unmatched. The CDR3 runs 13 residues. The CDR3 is CASRQDRANEQYF. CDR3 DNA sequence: TGTGCCAGCAGGCAGGACAGGGCCAATGAGCAGTACTTC.

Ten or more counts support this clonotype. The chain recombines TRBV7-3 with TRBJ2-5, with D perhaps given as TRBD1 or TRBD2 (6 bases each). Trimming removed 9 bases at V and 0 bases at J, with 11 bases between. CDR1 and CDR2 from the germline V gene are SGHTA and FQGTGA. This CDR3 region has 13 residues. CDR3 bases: TGTGCCAGTAAGAGGGGGGACCAAGAGACCCAGTACTTC. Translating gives CASKRGDQETQYF.

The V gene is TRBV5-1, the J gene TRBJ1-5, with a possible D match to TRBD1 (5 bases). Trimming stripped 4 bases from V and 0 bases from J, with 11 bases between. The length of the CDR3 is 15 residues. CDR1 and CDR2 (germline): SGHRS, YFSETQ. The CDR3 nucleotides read TGCGCCAGCAGCCAAGGGGAATATAGCAATCAGCCCCAGCATTTT. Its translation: CASSQGEYSNQPQHF.

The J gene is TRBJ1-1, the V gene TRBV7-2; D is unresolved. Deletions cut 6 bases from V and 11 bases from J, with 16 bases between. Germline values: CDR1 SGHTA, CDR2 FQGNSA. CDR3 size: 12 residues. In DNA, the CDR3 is TGTGCCAGCAGTCGCGTCGAGGGTCGGGCTTTCTTT. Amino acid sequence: CASSRVEGRAFF.

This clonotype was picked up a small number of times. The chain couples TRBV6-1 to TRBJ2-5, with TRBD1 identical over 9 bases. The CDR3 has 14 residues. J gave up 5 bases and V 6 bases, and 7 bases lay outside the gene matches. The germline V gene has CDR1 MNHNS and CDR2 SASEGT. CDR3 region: CASRTDRGGETQYF. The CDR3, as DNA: TGTGCCAGCAGGACGGACAGGGGAGGGGAGACCCAGTACTTC.

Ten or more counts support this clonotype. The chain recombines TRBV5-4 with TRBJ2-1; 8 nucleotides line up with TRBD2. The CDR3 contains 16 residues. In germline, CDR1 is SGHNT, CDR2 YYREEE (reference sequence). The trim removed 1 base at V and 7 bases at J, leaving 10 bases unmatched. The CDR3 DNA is TGTGCCAGCAGCTTGAAATTAGCGGGAATTCTGAATGAGCAGTTCTTC. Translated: CASSLKLAGILNEQFF.

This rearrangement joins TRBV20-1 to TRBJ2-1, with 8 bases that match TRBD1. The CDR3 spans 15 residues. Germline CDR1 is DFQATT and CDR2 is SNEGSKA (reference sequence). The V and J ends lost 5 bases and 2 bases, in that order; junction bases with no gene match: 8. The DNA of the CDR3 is TGCAGTGCTGCTGGACAGGGCGGGGCCTACAATGAGCAGTTCTTC. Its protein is CSAAGQGGAYNEQFF.

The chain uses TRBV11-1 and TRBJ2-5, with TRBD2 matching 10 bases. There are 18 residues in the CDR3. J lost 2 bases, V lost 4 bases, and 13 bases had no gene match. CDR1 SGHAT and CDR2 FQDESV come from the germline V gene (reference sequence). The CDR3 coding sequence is TGTGCCAGCAGCTCAGCAGGGTCTAGCGGGGGCACTCAAGAGACCCAGTACTTC. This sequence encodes CASSSAGSSGGTQETQYF.

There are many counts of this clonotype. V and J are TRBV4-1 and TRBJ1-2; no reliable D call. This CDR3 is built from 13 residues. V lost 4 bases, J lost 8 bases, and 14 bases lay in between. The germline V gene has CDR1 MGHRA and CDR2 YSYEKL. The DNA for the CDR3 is TGCGCCAGCAGCCCCTCCACTCGCACAGGCTACACCTTC. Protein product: CASSPSTRTGYTF.

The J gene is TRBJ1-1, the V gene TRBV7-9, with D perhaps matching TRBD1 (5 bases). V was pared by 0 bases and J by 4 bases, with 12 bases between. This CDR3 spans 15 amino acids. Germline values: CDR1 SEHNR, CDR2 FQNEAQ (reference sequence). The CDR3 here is CASSLASGLGTEAFF. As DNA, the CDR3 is TGTGCCAGCAGCTTAGCGTCAGGGTTGGGCACTGAAGCTTTCTTT.

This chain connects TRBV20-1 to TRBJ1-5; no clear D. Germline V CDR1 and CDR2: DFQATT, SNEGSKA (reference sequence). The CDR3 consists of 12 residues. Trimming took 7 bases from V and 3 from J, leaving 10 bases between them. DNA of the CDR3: TGCAGTGGGGGAAGCCCCAATCAGCCCCAGCATTTT. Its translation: CSGGSPNQPQHF.

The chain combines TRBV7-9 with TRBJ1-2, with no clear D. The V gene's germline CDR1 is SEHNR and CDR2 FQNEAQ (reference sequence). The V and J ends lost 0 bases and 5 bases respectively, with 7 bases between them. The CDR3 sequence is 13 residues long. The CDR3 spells CASSLAPAYGYTF. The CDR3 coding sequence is TGTGCCAGCAGCTTAGCACCAGCTTATGGCTACACCTTC.

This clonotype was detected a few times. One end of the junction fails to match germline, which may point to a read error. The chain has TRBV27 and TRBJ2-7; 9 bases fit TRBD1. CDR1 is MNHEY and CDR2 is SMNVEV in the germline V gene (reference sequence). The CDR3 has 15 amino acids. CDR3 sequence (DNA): TGTGCCAGCAGTTTAATCGGGACAGGGAGTGACGAACAGTACTTC. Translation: CASSLIGTGSDEQYF.

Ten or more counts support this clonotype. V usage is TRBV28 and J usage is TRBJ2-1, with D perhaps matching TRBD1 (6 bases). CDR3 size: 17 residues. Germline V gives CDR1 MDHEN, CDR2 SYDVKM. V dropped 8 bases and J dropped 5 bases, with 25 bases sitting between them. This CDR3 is CASQNPPQGWINNEQFF. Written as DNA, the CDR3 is TGTGCCAGCCAAAACCCTCCACAGGGTTGGATCAACAATGAGCAGTTCTTC. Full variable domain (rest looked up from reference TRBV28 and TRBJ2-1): DVKVTQSSRYLVKRTGEKVFLECVQDMDHENMFWYRQDPGLGLRLIYFSYDVKMKEKGDIPEGYSVSREKKERFSLILESASTNQTSMYLCASQNPPQGWINNEQFFGPGTRLTVL.